The 10 T cell receptor beta chains below come from one sample, sequenced in a study of Graves' ophthalmopathy and Graves' hyperthyroidism. RNA served as the template for amplifying TCR beta CDR3 regions. The first round was an RT-PCR with HTBI primers, and the second round was a multiplex PCR. TCRdb analysed the multiplex PCR reads with MiXCR anew, one entry per CDR3 protein. The sample holds hundreds of thousands of distinct CDR3 sequences; about 47% are singletons and the top ten take roughly 45%. The specimen sequenced was peripheral blood. Source of these receptors: an adult man with Graves' ophthalmopathy.

This clonotype has just a few counts. This chain joins TRBV29-1 and TRBJ2-2; tentative D call: TRBD1 (6 bases). CDR1 is SQVTM and CDR2 is ANQGSEA in the germline V gene. Trimming removed 5 bases from V and 5 bases from J, with 9 bases in between. This CDR3 has 12 amino acids. Written as DNA, the CDR3 is TGCAGCGTTACAGGGCATACCGGGGAGCTGTTTTTT. Translating gives CSVTGHTGELFF.

V usage is TRBV7-2 and J usage is TRBJ1-1, with TRBD1 as a possible D gene (5 bases). This CDR3 spans 16 amino acids. Trimming pared 5 bases from V and 0 bases from J, leaving 16 bases between. Germline V lookup: CDR1 SGHTA, CDR2 FQGNSA. The CDR3 sequence: CASSPWTRGLNTEAFF. Written as DNA, the CDR3 is TGTGCCAGCAGCCCATGGACAAGGGGCTTGAACACTGAAGCTTTCTTT. Together with reference TRBV7-2 and TRBJ1-1, the CDR3 gives the full variable domain: GAGVSQSPSNKVTEKGKDVELRCDPISGHTALYWYRQSLGQGLEFLIYFQGNSAPDKSGLPSDRFSAERTGGSVSTLTIQRTQQEDSAVYLCASSPWTRGLNTEAFFGQGTRLTVV.

The chain employs TRBV5-8 and TRBJ1-6; D is uncertain. The CDR3 is 15 amino acids. CDR1 SGHTS and CDR2 YDEGEE come from the germline V gene. V was shortened by 3 bases and J by 7 bases, with 14 bases between the two germline ends. The chain's CDR3 is CASSSGGGGNSPLHF. The CDR3 DNA follows: TGTGCCAGCAGCTCAGGAGGCGGAGGGAATTCACCCCTCCACTTT.

This chain connects TRBV20-1 to TRBJ2-5, with D possibly TRBD2 on 6 matching bases. CDR1 and CDR2 from the germline V gene are DFQATT and SNEGSKA (reference sequence). There are 12 residues in the CDR3. V shed 0 bases and J shed 7 bases, with 9 bases lying between them. The CDR3 here is CSARDWRGTQYF. DNA for the CDR3: TGCAGTGCTAGAGATTGGCGGGGGACCCAGTACTTC.

V gene TRBV14 combines with J gene TRBJ2-5; tentative D call: TRBD1 (8 bases). Germline V lookup: CDR1 SGHDN, CDR2 FVKESK. This CDR3 region has 16 residues. V was shortened by 5 bases and J by 2 bases, with 18 bases between the two germline ends. The CDR3 DNA reads TGTGCCAGCAGCTTACGAACAGGGGGGGGACAAGAGACCCAGTACTTC. Encoded protein: CASSLRTGGGQETQYF.

Concerning this clonotype: A much larger clone is a single base away; this may be a read error. The chain joins TRBV25-1 to TRBJ1-1, with D maybe TRBD1 (5 bases). This CDR3 spans 13 amino acids. Germline V gene sequence: CDR1 MGHDK, CDR2 SYGVNS. The CDR3 nucleotides are TGTGCCAGCAGTGTTGGGATGGACACTGAAGTTTTCTTT. As protein: CASSVGMDTEVFF.

The V call is TRBV5-6, the J call TRBJ2-2; D is unresolved. The CDR3 runs 17 residues. V lost 0 bases and J lost 0, with 12 bases in between. CDR1 is SGHDT and CDR2 is YYEEEE in the germline V gene. Here the CDR3 reads CASSLARNLANTGELFF. CDR3 nucleotides: TGTGCCAGCAGCTTGGCCAGGAATCTGGCGAACACCGGGGAGCTGTTTTTT.

The V call is TRBV4-1, the J call TRBJ1-1; TRBD1 matches 7 bases. The junction had 4 bases not matched to a gene; V was cut back by 2 bases and J by 1 base. The CDR3 length is 15 residues. Germline V gene data show CDR1 as MGHRA and CDR2 as YSYEKL. The CDR3 nucleotides read TGCGCCAGCAGCCAATCGACAGGGAAGAACACTGAAGCTTTCTTT. This translates into CASSQSTGKNTEAFF.

This clonotype showed up just a few times. The chain combines TRBV6-5 with TRBJ1-3; D ambiguous. Germline V CDR1 and CDR2: MNHEY, SVGAGI. CDR3 length: 15 amino acids. Trimming stripped 5 bases from V and 0 bases from J, with 11 bases between. The CDR3 region is CASSEMGISGNTIYF. The CDR3 nucleotides are TGTGCCAGCAGTGAAATGGGGATCTCTGGAAACACCATATATTTT.

The chain combines TRBV7-3 with TRBJ2-2; D is possibly TRBD1 (6 bases). V shed 5 bases and J shed 0 bases, with 13 bases lying between them. The CDR3 extends over 16 amino acids. Germline CDR1 reads SGHTA; CDR2 reads FQGTGA. The CDR3 sequence: CASSLKGTTNTGELFF. The CDR3 DNA reads TGTGCCAGCAGCCTAAAGGGGACAACGAACACCGGGGAGCTGTTTTTT.